Following are 26 T cell receptor beta chains from one sample sequenced in a study of T cells in Graves' hyperthyroidism and ophthalmopathy (dated by TCRdb to between 2018 and 2021). The method was multiplex PCR. This sample was sequenced with an Illumina HiSeq 2000. The TCR beta CDR3 regions were amplified from the RNA transcripts. A first-round RT-PCR of the TCR CDR3 used the HTBI primer set with the Qiagen OneStep RT-PCR kit. TCRdb itself trimmed the public reads at Q25 with fastp, ran MiXCR and retained productive beta chains. When rows share a CDR3 protein, they turn into one entry using the most common DNA and genes. This sample holds 300,000 to 450,000 distinct CDR3 sequences; roughly 20% were observed only once. The ten largest clones represent 40% of the sample. Sequenced: blood. These receptors originate from a man aged 18 to 30 with Graves' ophthalmopathy.

This clonotype was detected ten times or more. The chain couples TRBV27 to TRBJ2-1; 7 nucleotides line up with TRBD1. This CDR3 region has 16 residues. Per the germline V gene, CDR1 is MNHEY and CDR2 is SMNVEV (reference sequence). Trimming removed 5 bases from V and 5 bases from J; junction bases left unmatched: 12. CDR3 DNA sequence: TGTGCCAGCAGTATAGTCTCGAGGGGGCTTAACAATGAGCAGTTCTTC. Protein product: CASSIVSRGLNNEQFF.

Ten or more counts support this clonotype. The rearrangement links TRBV28 to TRBJ1-2; D remains ambiguous. The germline V and J ends were trimmed by 2 bases and 8 bases, with 9 bases remaining between them. Germline V CDR1 and CDR2: MDHEN, SYDVKM. The CDR3 has 12 amino acids. The CDR3 reads CASSLTRAGYTF. The CDR3 nucleotides are TGTGCCAGCAGTTTAACCCGGGCCGGCTACACCTTC.

This clonotype showed up just a few times. CDR3 sequence reads: CASSYSRTAVDGYTF. DNA of the CDR3: TGTGCCAGCAGTTACTCACGGACGGCCGTGGATGGCTACACCTTC. The rearrangement links TRBV6-6 to TRBJ1-2; no clear D. The CDR3 runs 15 residues. The germline gives CDR1 MNHNY, CDR2 SVGAGI (reference sequence). V was clipped by 0 bases and J by 6 bases, with 14 bases between them.

This clonotype was picked up one time. The rearrangement links TRBV2 to TRBJ2-3, with a tentative D call TRBD2 (6 bases). In germline, CDR1 is SNHLY, CDR2 FYNNEI. The CDR3 totals 16 residues. The V gene lost 4 bases and the J gene lost 3 bases, with 17 bases spanning the gap. CDR3 DNA sequence: TGTGCCAGCAGTGGTACTAGCTTACCGTCGACAGATACGCAGTATTTT. It yields the protein CASSGTSLPSTDTQYF.

This clonotype was observed at least ten times. The chain combines TRBV12-3 or TRBV12-4 with TRBJ2-3; maybe TRBD1 (6 bases). Trimming removed 0 bases at V and 4 bases at J, with 17 bases between. The CDR3 contains 17 residues. Here the CDR3 DNA reads TGTGCCAGCAGTTTAGCGGGGGCGTCCCCTGAGGCAGATACGCAGTATTTT. It specifies CASSLAGASPEADTQYF.

This clonotype was recorded at least ten times. The J gene is TRBJ2-5, the V gene TRBV7-2; perhaps TRBD2 as D (6 bases). The CDR3 is 17 residues long. The germline V gene has CDR1 SGHTA and CDR2 FQGNSA. V lost 2 bases and J lost 5, with 21 bases in between. The CDR3 reads CASSLSRRDSRRETQYF. The CDR3 DNA reads as TGTGCCAGCAGCTTATCGCGTCGGGACTCACGGCGGGAGACCCAGTACTTC.

The V gene is TRBV28, the J gene TRBJ2-7, with TRBD1 identical over 9 bases. CDR1 and CDR2 from the germline V gene are MDHEN and SYDVKM. The CDR3 is made up of 17 amino acids. The junction had 13 bases not matched to a gene; V was cut back by 5 bases and J by 2 bases. In DNA form, the CDR3 reads TGTGCCAGCAGTCGCCCCGGGACAGGGCTGTTCCCCTACGAGCAGTACTTC. This translates into CASSRPGTGLFPYEQYF.

This clonotype turned up a few times. This chain uses TRBV19 with TRBJ1-5; 9 bases are shared with TRBD1. V was clipped by 4 bases and J by 5 bases; unmatched bases: 9. CDR3 length: 16 amino acids. The germline gives CDR1 LNHDA, CDR2 SQIVND (reference sequence). DNA for the CDR3: TGTGCCAGTAGTAGCGACAGGGGGTTTTTGGATCAGCCCCAGCATTTT. Its protein is CASSSDRGFLDQPQHF.

The gene calls are TRBV7-9 and TRBJ2-3; 7 nucleotides match TRBD1. Germline CDR1 is SEHNR and CDR2 is FQNEAQ (reference sequence). Unmatched junction bases numbered 9, after V lost 5 bases and J lost 4 bases. The CDR3 is made up of 15 amino acids. CDR3 loop: CASSRTGASADTQYF. Here the CDR3 DNA reads TGTGCCAGCAGCCGGACAGGAGCCAGCGCAGATACGCAGTATTTT.

This clonotype was detected many times. V and J are TRBV15 and TRBJ2-5, with D possibly being TRBD2 (5 bases). This CDR3 comprises 14 residues. Trimming pared 0 bases from V and 5 bases from J, leaving 10 bases between. Germline lookup yields CDR1 LNHNV and CDR2 YYDKDF (reference sequence). The CDR3 DNA is TGTGCCACCAGCAGAGATCGGGGATCGGAGACCCAGTACTTC. It yields the protein CATSRDRGSETQYF.

The sample holds many counts of this clonotype. This sequence joins TRBV12-3 or TRBV12-4 and TRBJ2-1; 7 bases are a match to TRBD2. After removal of 6 bases from V and 9 bases from J, the junction contained 5 bases not matched to a gene. There are 12 residues in the CDR3. The CDR3 DNA follows: TGTGCCAGCAGGCCTAGCGGCGGTGAGCAGTTCTTC. It specifies CASRPSGGEQFF.

The V and J genes are TRBV10-3 and TRBJ2-1; D may be TRBD1 (5 bases). V lost 8 bases and J 1 base, leaving 9 bases between the germline ends. This CDR3 is 13 amino acids long. The germline V gene has CDR1 ENHRY and CDR2 SYGVKD. CDR3 DNA sequence: TGTGCCATCGCCCAGGGTTCCTACAATGAGCAGTTCTTC. This gives the protein CAIAQGSYNEQFF.

This clonotype came up many times. The chain has TRBV10-3 and TRBJ2-7; no reliable D call. The V end lost 6 bases, the J end lost 3 bases, and 9 bases lay between the germline ends. Germline V lookup: CDR1 ENHRY, CDR2 SYGVKD. This CDR3 is built from 12 residues. CDR3 in amino acids: CAIRDWYYEQYF. CDR3 bases: TGTGCCATCAGAGACTGGTACTACGAGCAGTACTTC.

The chain is built from TRBV13 and TRBJ2-1; 12 bases map to TRBD2. The CDR3 is made up of 15 amino acids. V was pared by 4 bases and J by 6 bases, with 4 bases of the junction left unmatched. Germline values: CDR1 PRHDT, CDR2 FYEKMQ (reference sequence). The CDR3, as DNA: TGTGCCAGCAGCTCCGGACTAGCGGGGACCAATGAGCAGTTCTTC. Its protein is CASSSGLAGTNEQFF.

J is TRBJ2-6 and V is TRBV20-1; D is ambiguous. Looked up from germline, CDR1 is DFQATT and CDR2 is SNEGSKA (reference sequence). This CDR3 contains 14 residues. V lost 1 base and J lost 2, with 6 bases in between. The CDR3 spells CSARGVAGANVLTF. Written as DNA, the CDR3 is TGCAGTGCTAGAGGGGTAGCTGGGGCCAACGTCCTGACTTTC.

This clonotype occurred many times. V and J are TRBV2 and TRBJ1-2; D unresolved. Germline lookup yields CDR1 SNHLY and CDR2 FYNNEI. The ends were cut back, 9 bases at V and 4 bases at J, with 12 bases in the middle. The CDR3 totals 12 residues. The CDR3 DNA reads as TGTGCCAGTACTAGTCAGACCTATGGCTACACCTTC. This encodes CASTSQTYGYTF.

At least ten counts were recorded for this clonotype. The chain uses TRBV7-6 and TRBJ2-3; D is unresolved. The CDR3 extends over 19 amino acids. CDR1 and CDR2 (germline): SGHVS, FNYEAQ. Trimming removed 2 bases at V and 5 bases at J, with 26 bases between. In DNA form, the CDR3 reads TGTGCCAGCAGCTTAAGTCCCCAAGGGCGGTTCAGTTTTGGAGATACGCAGTATTTT. This translates into CASSLSPQGRFSFGDTQYF.

This clonotype has at least ten counts. The J gene is TRBJ2-1, the V gene TRBV24-1, with D perhaps being TRBD1 or TRBD2 (5 bases each). This CDR3 spans 16 amino acids. Per germline, CDR1 KGHDR and CDR2 SFDVKD. Trimming left V 1 base short and J 0 bases short, with 9 bases between. CDR3 residues: CATSDFEGPSYNEQFF. CDR3 bases: TGTGCCACCAGTGATTTCGAGGGGCCCTCCTACAATGAGCAGTTCTTC.

The table lists this clonotype with a few counts. The rearrangement links TRBV20-1 to TRBJ1-6; D is undetermined. CDR1 DFQATT and CDR2 SNEGSKA come from the germline V gene (reference sequence). Trimming cost V 0 bases and J 9 bases, with 18 bases left between them. There are 16 residues in the CDR3. CDR3 nucleotides: TGCAGTGCTAGAGAGGCTTCTAGGGAACTTCTTTCACCCCTCCACTTT. Translated: CSAREASRELLSPLHF.

This clonotype was seen ten or more times. The rearrangement uses TRBV6-1 and TRBJ1-1; no clear D gene. CDR1 is MNHNS, CDR2 SASEGT, per germline. V lost 3 bases, J lost 1 base, and 9 bases lay in between. The CDR3 spans 14 residues. The CDR3 DNA reads TGTGCCAGCAGTGACCCTTGGGGGAACACTGAAGCTTTCTTT. Encoded protein: CASSDPWGNTEAFF.

This clonotype has at least ten counts. The chain combines TRBV2 with TRBJ1-1; D call uncertain. Deletions cut 3 bases from V and 3 bases from J, with 2 bases between. Per germline, CDR1 SNHLY and CDR2 FYNNEI. This CDR3 has 11 residues. The CDR3 here is CASSEYTEAFF. CDR3 DNA sequence: TGTGCCAGCAGTGAGTACACTGAAGCTTTCTTT.

The CDR3 DNA follows: TGTGCCAGCTCAACAACATCTTCTGGAAACACCATATATTTT. Translation gives CASSTTSSGNTIYF. The rearrangement links TRBV18 to TRBJ1-3; D remains unclear. Trimming took 5 bases from V and 1 from J, leaving 9 bases between them. This CDR3 is built from 14 residues. Germline V gene sequence: CDR1 KGHSH, CDR2 LQKENI.

There are a few counts of this clonotype. It is likely a read error, because the conserved phenylalanine at the end of the CDR3 is missing. CDR3 bases: TGTGCCAGCACCCAGGCAACTGAAGCTTTCCTT. Encoded protein: CASTQATEAFL. The chain carries TRBV12-3 or TRBV12-4 and TRBJ1-1; D is undetermined. V lost 7 bases, J lost 5 bases, and 8 bases lay in between. The CDR3 consists of 11 residues.

This clonotype was seen many times. The chain combines TRBV4-1 with TRBJ1-1; 11 bases are a match to TRBD1. Germline V gene sequence: CDR1 MGHRA, CDR2 YSYEKL. V was clipped by 2 bases and J by 7 bases; unmatched bases: 6. This CDR3 region has 15 residues. This chain's CDR3 is CASSQRDRGFGEAFF. CDR3 nucleotides: TGCGCCAGCAGCCAACGGGACAGGGGGTTTGGTGAAGCTTTCTTT.

This clonotype was counted only a few times. This chain connects TRBV27 to TRBJ1-1, with 8 bases that match TRBD1. Germline CDR1 MNHEY, CDR2 SMNVEV (reference sequence). After removal of 5 bases from V and 1 base from J, the junction contained 6 bases not matched to a gene. There are 15 residues in the CDR3. The CDR3 sequence is CASSADRVANTEAFF. The CDR3 DNA is TGTGCCAGCAGTGCGGACAGGGTGGCGAACACTGAAGCTTTCTTT.

This clonotype was seen repeatedly, ten times or more. The chain is built from TRBV5-1 and TRBJ2-7; no firm D call. CDR1 and CDR2 from the germline V gene are SGHRS and YFSETQ. The CDR3 runs to 16 residues. Trimming stripped 0 bases from V and 2 bases from J, with 15 bases between. Here the CDR3 DNA reads TGCGCCAGCAGCTTGGGGAGTGGAGAGGCCACCTACGAGCAGTACTTC. It translates to CASSLGSGEATYEQYF. The full variable domain, rest sourced from reference TRBV5-1 and TRBJ2-7, is KAGVTQTPRYLIKTRGQQVTLSCSPISGHRSVSWYQQTPGQGLQFLFEYFSETQRNKGNFPGRFSGRQFSNSRSEMNVSTLELGDSALYLCASSLGSGEATYEQYFGPGTRLTVT.